The entry that follows covers one T cell receptor beta chain sequence. Its specificity is not known. This sample is part of a study of CD8+CD57+ T cells in acquired aplastic anemia. Study context: Mean yield of DNA from sorted CD4+ and CD8+ cells was approximately 3 ug. Findings and limits, study-wide: In common between the patients and the controls were approximately 28 CD8+ CDR3 sequences.

The J segment lost 1 base and the V segment lost 7 bases, leaving 12 bases of the junction unmatched. This CDR3 spans 16 amino acids. Germline V CDR1 and CDR2: DFQATT, SNEGSKA (reference sequence). CDR3 and TCR beta VDJ profiling relied on genomic DNA as the template. Each CDR3 protein gets one entry after TCRdb re-called the reads with MiXCR. The data hold fewer than 100,000 distinct CDR3 sequences, with approximately 46% observed a single time. The chain employs TRBV20-1 and TRBJ2-5; TRBD2 matches 10 bases. The sequenced sample was sorted CD4+, CD8+, or CD8+CD57+ T cells (not recorded which) from PBMCs. The TCR was taken from a human donor in good health, serving as a control. CDR3 in DNA: TGCAGTGTCGGGGCTAGCGGGAGTGCCCCCCAAGAGACCCAGTACTTC. This gives the protein CSVGASGSAPQETQYF.